The 32 T cell receptor beta chains below were found in one sample sequenced in a study of blood T cell repertoires in COVID-19. Data came from immunoSEQ multiplex PCR; TCRdb stores just in-frame clones and leaves some out. The data show about 130,000 clones, 70% to 90% seen once. Sequencing input: PBMCs or T cells enriched from blood (not recorded which). The receptors originated from a woman between 45 and 60 years old who had recovered from COVID-19.

For this clone: The germline gene is not matched at one end of the junction; a read error may be the cause. The chain links TRBV7-7 to TRBJ2-7; 10 bases agree with TRBD1. Germline CDR1 is SSHAT and CDR2 is FNYEAQ (reference sequence). CDR3 length: 14 amino acids. In DNA, the CDR3 is TGTGCTAGCAGTCTGGACAGGGGGACCTACGAGCAGTACTTC. It encodes CASSLDRGTYEQYF.

The chain carries TRBV5-6 and TRBJ1-2; D uncertain. CDR1 and CDR2 from the germline V gene are SGHDT and YYEEEE. The CDR3 runs 13 residues. Between the trimmed V and J ends, which lost 1 base and 6 bases, there was a span of 10 bases. The chain's CDR3 is CASSLPPRNGYTF. The CDR3 DNA reads as TGTGCCAGCAGCTTGCCCCCGAGGAATGGCTACACCTTC.

The J gene is TRBJ2-2, the V gene TRBV6-1, with D unclear. V was cut by 2 bases and J by 2 bases, with 15 bases left in between. The CDR3 sequence is 17 residues long. CDR1 is MNHNS, CDR2 SASEGT, per germline. CDR3 DNA sequence: TGTGCCAGCAGTGAATTTCAGGTTCAGTCCAACACCGGGGAGCTGTTTTTT. It specifies CASSEFQVQSNTGELFF.

The chain combines TRBV7-6 with TRBJ2-3, with 9 nucleotides matching TRBD1. Per the germline V gene, CDR1 is SGHVS and CDR2 is FNYEAQ. There are 18 residues in the CDR3. The ends lost 1 base at V and 1 base at J; junction bases unmatched: 9. CDR3 in amino acids: CASSLGLGQGGGTDTQYF. The CDR3, as DNA: TGTGCCAGCAGCTTAGGATTGGGACAGGGAGGGGGCACAGATACGCAGTATTTT.

This clone was recorded only once. This rearrangement joins TRBV6-8 to TRBJ2-7; 10 bases are a match to TRBD1. Germline-derived CDR1 and CDR2 are MNHGY and SAAAGT. The junction had 21 bases not matched to a gene; V was cut back by 9 bases and J by 4 bases. CDR3 size: 18 residues. CDR3 protein: CARYFGTGVSPAYYEQYF. CDR3 DNA: TGTGCCAGATATTTTGGGACAGGGGTTTCCCCTGCCTATTACGAGCAGTACTTC.

This clone was seen more than once but under ten times. The gene calls are TRBV24-1 and TRBJ1-5, with 7 bases matching TRBD1. Trimming took 12 bases from V and 7 from J; bases not matched to a gene: 14. Germline values: CDR1 KGHDR, CDR2 SFDVKD. There are 14 residues in the CDR3. The CDR3: CAPNHRGSRQPQHF. The CDR3 coding sequence is TGTGCCCCTAACCACAGGGGTTCGCGGCAGCCCCAGCATTTT.

This clone was found once. V usage is TRBV3-1 (or the pseudogene TRBV3-2) and J usage is TRBJ1-2, with 7 positions matching TRBD1. Trimming took 0 bases from V and 2 from J; bases not matched to a gene: 6. The CDR3 sequence is 16 residues long. Germline CDR1 reads LGHDT; CDR2 reads YNNKEL (reference sequence). CDR3 nucleotides: TGTGCCAGCAGCCAAGATAGGACAGGTCAAAACTATGGCTACACCTTC. This codes for CASSQDRTGQNYGYTF.

The rearrangement joins TRBV27 to TRBJ2-1; 12 bases align to TRBD1. With 6 bases clipped from V and 3 bases from J, the junction kept 3 bases outside the gene matches. CDR3 length equals 15 residues. Germline V lookup: CDR1 MNHEY, CDR2 SMNVEV (reference sequence). In nucleotides, the CDR3 is TGTGCCAGCAGGGGGACAGGGGGCGTCTACAATGAGCAGTTCTTC. As protein: CASRGTGGVYNEQFF.

CDR3 amino acids: CASRATGVPFEQYF. The CDR3 DNA sequence: TGCGCCAGCAGGGCCACAGGGGTTCCTTTCGAGCAGTACTTC. The chain uses TRBV5-1 and TRBJ2-7, with 7 positions matching TRBD1. This CDR3 is 14 amino acids long. Germline trimming cut 5 bases from V and 6 bases from J; bases unmatched to any gene: 11. Germline loops: CDR1 SGHRS, CDR2 YFSETQ.

The chain is built from TRBV2 and TRBJ2-7; D is undetermined. This CDR3 has 11 amino acids. Trimming took off 0 bases at V and 6 bases at J, with 3 bases between the two ends. The germline gives CDR1 SNHLY, CDR2 FYNNEI. The CDR3 sequence: CASSEALEQYF. DNA for the CDR3: TGTGCCAGCAGTGAAGCCCTCGAGCAGTACTTC.

The chain links TRBV3-1 (or the pseudogene TRBV3-2) to TRBJ2-7; D call uncertain. CDR3 size: 14 residues. Germline V lookup: CDR1 LGHDT, CDR2 YNNKEL (reference sequence). V was cut by 1 base and J by 5 bases, with 12 bases left in between. The CDR3 protein is CASSQGSPVNEQYF. The CDR3 DNA reads TGTGCCAGCAGCCAAGGTAGTCCCGTCAACGAGCAGTACTTC.

This clone showed up just once. The chain employs TRBV5-8 and TRBJ2-1; D possibly corresponds to TRBD2 (5 bases). V was shortened by 4 bases and J by 1 base, with 12 bases between the two germline ends. The CDR3 runs 15 residues. Germline V gene sequence: CDR1 SGHTS, CDR2 YDEGEE. CDR3 DNA: TGTGCCAGCAGCCACCGGGATTTTTCCTACAATGAGCAGTTCTTC. This codes for CASSHRDFSYNEQFF.

The chain has TRBV5-6 and TRBJ2-3; D is undetermined. Germline loops: CDR1 SGHDT, CDR2 YYEEEE. The CDR3 is 14 amino acids. Trimming stripped 1 base from V and 6 bases from J, with 12 bases between. CDR3 protein: CASSLLSGVDTQYF. The CDR3 bases are TGTGCCAGCAGCTTGCTGTCAGGTGTTGATACGCAGTATTTT. The full variable domain, with the rest looked up from reference TRBV5-6 and TRBJ2-3, is DAGVTQSPTHLIKTRGQQVTLRCSPKSGHDTVSWYQQALGQGPQFIFQYYEEEERQRGNFPDRFSGHQFPNYSSELNVNALLLGDSALYLCASSLLSGVDTQYFGPGTRLTVL.

DNA for the CDR3: TGTGCCAGCAGCACTTGGACACTTAACACTGAAGCTTTCTTT. Translation: CASSTWTLNTEAFF. The chain combines TRBV7-9 with TRBJ1-1; the D gene is possibly TRBD1 (5 bases). Germline V gene lookup returns CDR1 SEHNR and CDR2 FQNEAQ (reference sequence). This CDR3 is built from 14 residues. Deletions cut 5 bases from V and 2 bases from J, with 12 bases between.

The chain joins TRBV28 to TRBJ1-6; 9 bases line up with TRBD1. The ends lost 5 bases at V and 9 bases at J; junction bases unmatched: 8. CDR3 length: 15 residues. Germline-derived CDR1 and CDR2 are MDHEN and SYDVKM. The CDR3 sequence: CASSGTGGGFSPLHF. The CDR3 region has the DNA TGTGCCAGCAGTGGAACAGGGGGCGGATTTTCACCCCTCCACTTT.

The V call is TRBV11-2, the J call TRBJ2-3; D is unclear. The CDR3 has 15 residues. From germline, CDR1 is SGHAT and CDR2 FQNNGV. V lost 4 bases to trimming and J lost 9 bases, with 20 bases between them. CDR3 DNA: TGTGCCAGCAGCTCCTTCGTCAACAGAACCAACACGCAGTATTTT. Its translation: CASSSFVNRTNTQYF.

The rearrangement joins TRBV5-1 to TRBJ2-7; unclear D gene. From germline, CDR1 is SGHRS and CDR2 YFSETQ. The CDR3 sequence is 13 residues long. The V end was cut by 4 bases, the J end by 3 bases, with 11 bases between. CDR3 sequence (DNA): TGCGCCAGCAGCCTAACAGTCTACTACGAGCAGTACTTC. It codes for CASSLTVYYEQYF.

The genes are TRBV28 and TRBJ2-7, with 8 bases lining up with TRBD1. Germline CDR1 reads MDHEN; CDR2 reads SYDVKM. V lost 3 bases, J lost 5 bases, and 15 bases stayed unmatched. This CDR3 spans 17 amino acids. The CDR3 region has the DNA TGTGCCAGCAGTTTTATCCAGGGGGCGCATAGTTCCCACGAGCAGTACTTC. Amino acid sequence: CASSFIQGAHSSHEQYF.

This clone has a single count. This chain joins TRBV7-9 and TRBJ2-1; D remains unclear. The V gene lost 1 base and the J gene lost 3 bases, with 4 bases spanning the gap. Germline CDR1 is SEHNR and CDR2 is FQNEAQ (reference sequence). The CDR3 runs to 13 residues. CDR3 sequence reads: CASSLDGYNEQFF. The CDR3 DNA reads TGTGCCAGCAGCTTAGACGGCTACAATGAGCAGTTCTTC.

In its sample, this clone was seen once. This sequence joins TRBV3-1 (or the pseudogene TRBV3-2) and TRBJ1-2; no clear D. V was pared by 0 bases and J by 0 bases, with 5 bases between. This CDR3 comprises 14 residues. Per germline, CDR1 LGHDT and CDR2 YNNKEL (reference sequence). This chain's CDR3 is CASSQDDTNYGYTF. The DNA for the CDR3 is TGTGCCAGCAGCCAAGATGACACTAACTATGGCTACACCTTC.

CDR3 region: CASSTNRGANSPLHF. CDR3 DNA: TGTGCCAGCAGCACCAACAGGGGGGCTAATTCACCCCTCCACTTT. The rearrangement uses TRBV7-9 and TRBJ1-6; 8 positions agree with TRBD1. Looked up from germline, CDR1 is SEHNR and CDR2 is FQNEAQ (reference sequence). The CDR3 sequence is 15 residues long. Trimming took 5 bases from V and 6 from J; bases not matched to a gene: 6.

The rearrangement uses TRBV6-5 and TRBJ2-3, with 11 bases aligning to TRBD2. Germline V gene lookup returns CDR1 MNHEY and CDR2 SVGAGI. The V segment lost 8 bases and the J segment 4 bases; nucleotides outside the gene matches: 8. The CDR3 is made up of 15 amino acids. CDR3 in amino acids: CASLQLAGDPDTQYF. CDR3 nucleotide sequence: TGTGCCAGCCTTCAACTAGCGGGGGATCCAGATACGCAGTATTTT.

V is TRBV19 and J is TRBJ1-1; 12 bases align to TRBD1. Per germline, CDR1 LNHDA and CDR2 SQIVND (reference sequence). V shed 11 bases and J 0 bases; nucleotides not matched to a gene: 7. There are 15 residues in the CDR3. CDR3 region: CASRDRGLLNTEAFF. The CDR3 DNA follows: TGTGCCTCCCGGGACAGGGGGCTCCTGAACACTGAAGCTTTCTTT. The variable domain in full, with the rest retrieved from reference TRBV19 and TRBJ1-1, is DGGITQSPKYLFRKEGQNVTLSCEQNLNHDAMYWYRQDPGQGLRLIYYSQIVNDFQKGDIAEGYSVSREKKESFPLTVTSAQKNPTAFYLCASRDRGLLNTEAFFGQGTRLTVV.

V is TRBV2 and J is TRBJ2-7, with TRBD1 matching 8 bases. CDR3 length: 15 amino acids. V shed 3 bases and J 3 bases; nucleotides not matched to a gene: 7. The V gene's germline CDR1 is SNHLY and CDR2 FYNNEI. The CDR3: CASSEAGQVYYEQYF. The CDR3 nucleotides read TGTGCCAGCAGTGAGGCGGGACAGGTCTACTACGAGCAGTACTTC.

This chain connects TRBV5-1 to TRBJ1-1, with a possible D match to TRBD1 (6 bases). Deletions cut 0 bases from V and 4 bases from J, with 13 bases between. Germline CDR1 reads SGHRS; CDR2 reads YFSETQ. CDR3 length: 15 residues. In nucleotides, the CDR3 is TGCGCCAGCAGCTTGGCCTTGGGACAAGGCACTGAAGCTTTCTTT. Amino acid sequence: CASSLALGQGTEAFF.

This chain links TRBV15 with TRBJ1-6; 10 bases agree with TRBD1. The CDR3 has 21 amino acids. Germline V CDR1 and CDR2: LNHNV, YYDKDF (reference sequence). J was trimmed by 7 bases and V by 0 bases; bases with no gene match: 18. For the CDR3, the DNA is TGTGCCACCAGCAGAGATTCGAGGGGACAGGGGCTCGGTTCTCGAAATTCACCCCTCCACTTT. This gives the protein CATSRDSRGQGLGSRNSPLHF.

This sequence joins TRBV2 and TRBJ2-7; D is perhaps TRBD1 (5 bases). In germline, CDR1 is SNHLY, CDR2 FYNNEI. The CDR3 consists of 14 residues. V shed 4 bases and J shed 1 base, with 11 bases lying between them. The CDR3 is CASSATERSYEQYF. In DNA, the CDR3 is TGTGCCAGCAGTGCGACAGAAAGATCCTACGAGCAGTACTTC. The full variable domain, with the rest looked up from reference TRBV2 and TRBJ2-7, is EPEVTQTPSHQVTQMGQEVILRCVPISNHLYFYWYRQILGQKVEFLVSFYNNEISEKSEIFDDQFSVERPDGSNFTLKIRSTKLEDSAMYFCASSATERSYEQYFGPGTRLTVT.

This chain connects TRBV19 to TRBJ2-7; D possibly corresponds to TRBD1 (6 bases). V was shortened by 3 bases and J by 0 bases, with 12 bases between the two germline ends. Germline-derived CDR1 and CDR2 are LNHDA and SQIVND (reference sequence). CDR3 length: 15 residues. CDR3: CASSIGRGSSYEQYF. In DNA, the CDR3 is TGTGCCAGTAGTATCGGCAGGGGAAGCTCCTACGAGCAGTACTTC.

This clone came up once. The chain links TRBV7-2 to TRBJ2-2, with TRBD1 matching 8 bases. Germline V CDR1 and CDR2: SGHTA, FQGNSA. This CDR3 has 16 amino acids. V gave up 4 bases and J gave up 7 bases; unmatched junction bases: 11. The CDR3 DNA reads as TGTGCCAGCAGCTACCGGACAGGGAAGGGAGTCGGGGAGCTGTTTTTT. Protein: CASSYRTGKGVGELFF.

The chain joins TRBV19 to TRBJ1-1, with D perhaps matching TRBD1 (6 bases). CDR3 length: 15 amino acids. Per the germline V gene, CDR1 is LNHDA and CDR2 is SQIVND (reference sequence). Trimming cost V 2 bases and J 5 bases, with 15 bases left between them. The CDR3 sequence: CASSIIFTGRTEAFF. CDR3 nucleotide sequence: TGTGCCAGTAGTATAATCTTTACAGGGAGAACTGAAGCTTTCTTT.

V is TRBV7-6 and J is TRBJ2-1; a weak D match, TRBD1 (7 bases). CDR3 length equals 17 residues. Germline CDR1 and CDR2: SGHVS and FNYEAQ. Trimming pared 8 bases from V and 8 bases from J, leaving 28 bases between. The CDR3 region is CASGLIAGGLLSDEQFF. CDR3 DNA sequence: TGTGCCAGCGGACTAATAGCAGGGGGGCTCCTTTCCGATGAGCAGTTCTTC.

V and J are TRBV5-4 and TRBJ2-3, with 7 bases fitting TRBD1. J was trimmed by 4 bases and V by 4 bases; bases with no gene match: 6. Germline V CDR1 and CDR2: SGHNT, YYREEE (reference sequence). This CDR3 is 14 amino acids long. The chain's CDR3 is CASSTGQAPDTQYF. CDR3 DNA: TGTGCCAGCAGCACCGGACAGGCCCCAGATACGCAGTATTTT.